This T cell receptor (beta chain) was sequenced in a study of cytomegalovirus exposure and HLA in healthy donors. Study results and caveats: Being productive about 90% or about 30% of the time was typical of most TCR beta V segments in an earlier analysis. Later analysis showed TCR association rates varying by HLA locus, highest for DRB1 and lowest for HLA-C.

The PCR employed 60 Vbeta primers together with 13 Jbeta primers. Only in-frame clones appear in the TCRdb table, and some are missing; sequencing was by immunoSEQ multiplex PCR. The sample records about 190,000 clones, 74% being singletons. Trimming took 5 bases from V and 4 from J, leaving 14 bases between them. The CDR3 covers 14 residues. CDR1 is MDHEN, CDR2 SYDVKM, per germline. To note about this clone: The antigen remains undetermined.

The sequencing sample was made of PBMCs. The rearrangement joins TRBV28 to TRBJ1-2; tentative D call: TRBD1 (6 bases). This receptor was taken from a young woman in good health and CMV-seropositive. CDR3 DNA: TGTGCCAGCAGTACCGGGACAAGGGGCTATGGCTACACCTTC. Its translation is CASSTGTRGYGYTF.